The present T cell receptor beta chain was sequenced within a study of control samples from healthy donors and cancer patients. Germline V lookup: CDR1 MNHEY, CDR2 SVGAGI. V shed 11 bases, J shed 3 bases, and the junction held 8 bases outside the gene matches. The CDR3 consists of 13 residues. The table came from immunoSEQ multiplex PCR; TCRdb's copy has only in-frame clones and leaves some out. This table has about 140,000 clones, about 90% appearing once. The sequence came from a man younger than 30 in good health. The chain joins TRBV6-5 to TRBJ2-7; 9 bases are a match to TRBD1. Material: blood. CDR3 in DNA: TGTGCCTCCGGGACAGGGTTTCTCTACGAGCAGTACTTC. Its protein is CASGTGFLYEQYF.